This is a list of T cell receptor beta chains from one sample in a study of blood T cells in healthy people across ages. TCRdb fed the 5' RACE reads into MiXCR, producing one record per CDR3 protein. The sample lists about 800,000 distinct CDR3 sequences; 20% to 30% were seen once. The same specimen was also included in a second study, on T cells of mothers and their children.

Sequencing was done on a sample of blood. The source is a boy aged 10-17 years in good health. Each CDR3 is given with its conserved first and last residue. D genes are given only for firm matches. Where a row states a size, it is once, few, many or the class of an expanded clone; other rows omit it.

v_call,clone_size,d_call,j_call,cdr3_nt,cdr3_aa
TRBV24-1,few,.,TRBJ2-5,TGTGCCACCAGTTACGGTCCAGAGACCCAGTACTTC,CATSYGPETQYF
TRBV5-1,.,TRBD2,TRBJ2-1,TGCGCCAGCAGCCCCTCGACTAGCGGGGGGTCGGTGAATGAGCAGTTCTTC,CASSPSTSGGSVNEQFF
TRBV11-2,few,.,TRBJ2-1,TGTGCCAGCAGCTCACAAAAGGCTGAGCAGTTCTTC,CASSSQKAEQFF
TRBV28,few,.,TRBJ2-7,TGTGCCAGCACCCTTTCGGACTACGCCTACGAGCAGTACTTC,CASTLSDYAYEQYF
TRBV6-1,.,TRBD1,TRBJ2-3,TGTGCCAGCAGGAGGGGCCGACAGGGGAGCACAGATACGCAGTATTTT,CASRRGRQGSTDTQYF
TRBV5-6,.,TRBD2,TRBJ2-7,TGTGCCAGCAGCTTAGCGGGGATGCAGGACGAGCAGTACTTC,CASSLAGMQDEQYF
TRBV7-2,.,.,TRBJ2-3,TGTGCCAGCAGCTTAAGGTCCACAACAGATACGCAGTATTTT,CASSLRSTTDTQYF
TRBV5-1,.,.,TRBJ2-7,TGCGCCAGCAGCTTTGCGGAGGGAGGCGAGCAGTACTTC,CASSFAEGGEQYF
TRBV2,.,.,TRBJ1-6,TGTGCCAGCAGTGAAGGGGTGACCGACTATAATTCACCCCTCCACTTT,CASSEGVTDYNSPLHF
TRBV5-1,few,.,TRBJ2-7,TGCGCCAGCAGTCTATGGGGGCTAGCGGATTCCTACGAGCAGTACTTC,CASSLWGLADSYEQYF
TRBV29-1,.,TRBD2,TRBJ2-1,TGCAGCGTTGAGCCGAGACTAGCGGGAGAAGGCAATGAGCAGTTCTTC,CSVEPRLAGEGNEQFF
TRBV20-1,.,.,TRBJ2-7,TGCAGTGCTAGAGCGGGGCAGGGTGCAGCCTACGAGCAGTACTTC,CSARAGQGAAYEQYF
TRBV12-3/TRBV12-4,many,.,TRBJ2-5,TGTGCCAGCAGATTTACAGGCGCGGAGACCCAGTACTTT,CASRFTGAETQYF
TRBV29-1,.,.,TRBJ1-1,TGCAGCGTTTCCCCAGAGAACACTGAAGCTTTCTTT,CSVSPENTEAFF
TRBV27,few,.,TRBJ1-1,TGTGCCAGCAGGCCCCAGGGGACTAGGGACACTGAAGCTTTCTTT,CASRPQGTRDTEAFF
TRBV7-7,few,TRBD1,TRBJ2-5,TGTGCTAGCAGCCAGGGACAGGGGACCCAAGAGACCCAGTACTTC,CASSQGQGTQETQYF
TRBV5-8,.,TRBD2,TRBJ2-1,TGTGCCAGCAGCCCAGCGGGGGGACCGCTCTACAATGAGCAGTTCTTC,CASSPAGGPLYNEQFF
TRBV7-9,.,.,TRBJ1-4,TGTGCCAGCAGCTTAGGCAGGGAGAATGAAAAACTGTTTTTT,CASSLGRENEKLFF
TRBV7-9,few,TRBD2,TRBJ2-1,TGTGCCAGCAGCACCACTAGCGGGATTTACAATGAGCAGTTCTTC,CASSTTSGIYNEQFF
TRBV3-1,.,.,TRBJ1-1,TGTGCCAGCAGCCAGGGGGGCTTCGCTGAAGCTTTCTTT,CASSQGGFAEAFF
TRBV2,.,.,TRBJ2-1,TGTGCCAGCGTCAAACGAGGATTTGGGTACAATGAGCAGTTCTTC,CASVKRGFGYNEQFF
TRBV28,.,TRBD1,TRBJ2-2,TGTGCCAGCAGTTTATTAAGGGGGCGATTTAAGGACACCGGGGAGCTGTTTTTT,CASSLLRGRFKDTGELFF
TRBV5-1,.,TRBD2,TRBJ2-1,TGCGCCAGCAGCTCCGAGGGACTAGCGGGCCGCTCCTACAATGAGCAGTTCTTC,CASSSEGLAGRSYNEQFF
TRBV11-2,few,.,TRBJ2-6,TGTGCCAGCAGGCTTAACAGGGACTCTGGGGCCAACGTCCTGACTTTC,CASRLNRDSGANVLTF
TRBV11-2,.,TRBD1,TRBJ2-5,TGTGCCAGCAGACACGACAGGGGGAGTAGGGAGACCCAGTACTTC,CASRHDRGSRETQYF
TRBV29-1,few,TRBD1,TRBJ2-7,TGCAGCGCCTTGGACAGGGGATTGTACGAGCAGTACTTC,CSALDRGLYEQYF
TRBV9,few,TRBD1,TRBJ1-1,TGTGCCAGCAGCGCAGGCAGTCGAGACAGGGCGCACACTGAAGCTTTCTTT,CASSAGSRDRAHTEAFF
TRBV18,few,.,TRBJ2-5,TGTGCCAGCTCACCACGGAGAGTCAGGGGTTCGGGAGAGACCCAGTACTTC,CASSPRRVRGSGETQYF
TRBV9,.,.,TRBJ1-1,TGTGCCAGCAGCCCCAGGGGTCGGTTCACTGAAGCTTTCTTT,CASSPRGRFTEAFF
TRBV29-1,.,.,TRBJ1-1,TGCAGCGTCGACAAATCAACAGGGAGCACTGAAGCTTTCTTT,CSVDKSTGSTEAFF
TRBV20-1,few,.,TRBJ2-7,TGCAGTGCTACCTTGGCAGAGACGGACTCCTACGAGCAGTACTTC,CSATLAETDSYEQYF
TRBV5-1,.,.,TRBJ1-6,TGCGCCAGCAGCTTCCGGGACGGAAATTCACCCCTCCACTTT,CASSFRDGNSPLHF
TRBV29-1,many,TRBD1,TRBJ2-1,TGCAGCGTTCCTAAACCGGGACAGAGCTACAATGAGCAGTTCTTC,CSVPKPGQSYNEQFF
TRBV29-1,.,TRBD1,TRBJ1-4,TGCAGCGTTGCCCACAGGGGAACTAATGAAAAACTGTTTTTT,CSVAHRGTNEKLFF
TRBV20-1,few,.,TRBJ2-7,TGCAGTGCTCGAGACAAGACCTACGAGCAGTACTTC,CSARDKTYEQYF
TRBV6-4,few,.,TRBJ2-7,TGTGCCAGCTCTGCCGCGGGATTACGAGGGTCCTACGAGCAGTACTTC,CASSAAGLRGSYEQYF
TRBV7-6,many,.,TRBJ2-5,TGTGCCAGCAGCTTAGCCCCGATCCCAGGGGGGGAGCAGTACTTC,CASSLAPIPGGEQYF
TRBV5-1,few,.,TRBJ2-7,TGCGCCAGCAGCTTGGCCATCGGGGCCTACGAGCAGTACTTC,CASSLAIGAYEQYF
TRBV11-2,.,.,TRBJ1-4,TGTGCCAGCAGCTTAGCCCGTAAAGGGGGGCATACTGAAAAACTGTTTTTT,CASSLARKGGHTEKLFF
TRBV5-1,few,TRBD2,TRBJ2-7,TGCGCCAGCAGCTTGGAAGCGGGAGACGGCGAGCAGTACTTC,CASSLEAGDGEQYF
TRBV6-2/TRBV6-3,.,TRBD1,TRBJ1-5,TGTGCCAGCAGTTACGGGACAGGGGGCTTCAATCAGCCCCAGCATTTT,CASSYGTGGFNQPQHF
TRBV5-1,.,TRBD1,TRBJ2-7,TGCGCCAGCAGCTGGACAGGAATCGAGCAGTACTTC,CASSWTGIEQYF
TRBV24-1,few,.,TRBJ2-3,TGTGCCACCACATCGGGGTGGGGTTCAGAGACAGATACGCAGTATTTT,CATTSGWGSETDTQYF
TRBV4-1,few,.,TRBJ2-5,TGCGCCAGCAGCCAGGGGACCACTTTCTACGGGCAGTACTTC,CASSQGTTFYGQYF
TRBV5-1,few,TRBD1,TRBJ2-7,TGCGCCAGCTCCGGGACAGGGGGCCCGGAGGGCGAGCAGTACTTC,CASSGTGGPEGEQYF
TRBV6-5,few,.,TRBJ2-2,TGTGCCAGCAGCCGCTTTGTGGGCGGCGGGGAGCTGTTTTTT,CASSRFVGGGELFF
TRBV6-2/TRBV6-3,.,.,TRBJ2-3,TGTGCCAGCAGTTACTCGAGAGTCCGGCAGGGCCCAGATACGCAGTATTTT,CASSYSRVRQGPDTQYF
TRBV7-2,.,.,TRBJ1-5,TGTGCCAGCAGCGCTGGGGGGGTTGGGAATCAGCCCCAGCATTTT,CASSAGGVGNQPQHF
TRBV6-6,few,.,TRBJ1-6,TGTGCCAGCAGTTTACAGGGCAGTGATTCACCCCTCCACTTT,CASSLQGSDSPLHF
TRBV7-9,.,.,TRBJ1-4,TGTGCCAGCAGATTAGCGGAGACTGAAAAACTGTTTTTT,CASRLAETEKLFF
TRBV7-3,.,.,TRBJ1-1,TGTACCAGCAGCTTAACAGGAGGGGACACTGAAGCTTTCTTT,CTSSLTGGDTEAFF
TRBV5-1,.,TRBD1,TRBJ1-1,TGCGCCAGCAGTCTAACGACAGGGGGCCAGCTTGAAGCTTTCTTT,CASSLTTGGQLEAFF
TRBV24-1,.,.,TRBJ2-5,TGTGCCACCAGTGATTCGACAGTGCCAGAGACCCAGTACTTC,CATSDSTVPETQYF